This T cell receptor (beta chain) was recovered during a study of T cells after posttransplantation cyclophosphamide. Study results and limitations: TRB clonality was highly associated with recipient CMV seropositivity and reactivation. Blood and skin or GI T cell repertoires showed limited TRB overlap. Later post-transplant blood repertoires were often dominated by donor CD8+ memory clones.

Methotrexate plus calcineurin inhibitor accompanied controls' myeloablative marrow transplants; sampling was 1 year later. The data were produced by immunoSEQ multiplex PCR, yet TCRdb's version contains in-frame clones alone and is incomplete. In the table there are about 20,000 clones, 75% to 90% of which are singletons. CDR1 and CDR2 from the germline V gene are MRHNA and SNTAGT. The V gene lost 0 bases and the J gene lost 0 bases, with 6 bases spanning the gap. The CDR3 spans 15 residues. As regards this clone: Its specificity is unknown.

The sequencing used PBMCs, collected roughly 49 weeks after allogeneic stem cell transplant with calcineurin inhibitor and methotrexate. This chain joins TRBV6-4 and TRBJ2-1, with no clear D. The TCR was taken from a female patient between 30 and 40 years old who received an allogeneic stem cell transplant from an unrelated donor, was CMV-positive, and had acute and chronic GVHD. Some T cells could come from the graft donor. The CDR3 sequence is CASSDSAVSYNEQFF. The DNA for the CDR3 is TGTGCCAGCAGTGACTCGGCAGTCTCCTACAATGAGCAGTTCTTC.